A selection of T cell receptor beta chains follows, all from one sample in a study of glioma-infiltrating T cells. TCRdb called the multiplex PCR reads again in MiXCR, with one record for every CDR3 protein. The data show over 140,000 distinct CDR3 sequences, around 42% seen once. The source material was glioma tissue, nonneoplastic brain tissue, or PBMCs (not recorded which). The receptor source for this set is a human donor with low-grade glioma or glioblastoma, undergoing nonglioma brain surgery, or in good health (not recorded which). Each CDR3 is given with its conserved first and last residue. A D gene is named only where the DNA matches it firmly. The size of a clone is reported for some rows only, either as once, few or many, or as a class for expanded clones.

length	size	D	J	V	DNA	CDR3
15	-	TRBD1	TRBJ2-7	TRBV27	TGTGCCAGCAGTTTGGTCTGGGACAGTACCTACGAGCAGTACTTC	CASSLVWDSTYEQYF
10	-	-	TRBJ1-1	TRBV7-9	TGTGCCAGCAGCCGCACTGAAGCTTTCTTT	CASSRTEAFF
15	-	TRBD1	TRBJ1-1	TRBV7-9	TGTGCCAGCAGTGCACCAGGGGGCCAAAACACTGAAGCTTTCTTT	CASSAPGGQNTEAFF
15	-	TRBD1	TRBJ2-1	TRBV6-1	TGTGCCAGCCGCCCCGGGACAGGGGGGAGAAATGAGCAGTTCTTC	CASRPGTGGRNEQFF
16	-	TRBD1	TRBJ2-7	TRBV4-3	TGCGCCAGCAGCCCGACCCTGGGACAGGGACTCTACGAGCAGTACTTC	CASSPTLGQGLYEQYF
14	-	TRBD1	TRBJ1-2	TRBV5-4	TGTGCCAGCAGCTGGGGACAGCCCGCCGGTGGCTACACCTTC	CASSWGQPAGGYTF
17	-	TRBD2	TRBJ2-3	TRBV7-8	TGTGCCAGCAGCTTCTTAGGACTAGCGGGTAGCACAGATACGCAGTATTTT	CASSFLGLAGSTDTQYF
18	few	-	TRBJ2-3	TRBV7-2	TGTGCCAGCAGCGTCAATCCGGTGTCTAGCGCGAGCACAGATACGCAGTATTTT	CASSVNPVSSASTDTQYF
15	many	-	TRBJ1-5	TRBV6-1	TGTGCCAGCGAGATGGGACATACTAGCAATCAGCCCCAGCATTTT	CASEMGHTSNQPQHF
14	many	-	TRBJ1-3	TRBV6-1	TGTGCCAGCAGTGCGGAAAAGGCTGGAAACACCATATATTTT	CASSAEKAGNTIYF
13	many	-	TRBJ1-1	TRBV4-1	TGCGCCAGCAGCCACCCTAGGAACACTGAAGCTTTCTTT	CASSHPRNTEAFF
11	-	-	TRBJ2-2	TRBV7-3	TGTGCCAGCAGCGAGGCCGGGGAGCTGTTTTTT	CASSEAGELFF
15	-	TRBD1	TRBJ1-1	TRBV27	TGTGCCAGCACCAGAAGGACAGGGCGCAACACTGAAGCTTTCTTT	CASTRRTGRNTEAFF
15	-	TRBD2	TRBJ2-7	TRBV19	TGTGCCAGTAGTATTGCAGCGGGAGCCCTCGGCGAGCAGTACTTC	CASSIAAGALGEQYF
12	-	-	TRBJ2-7	TRBV7-2	TGTGCCAGCAGCGGTCAGGGGAACGTGCAGTACTTC	CASSGQGNVQYF
15	-	TRBD2	TRBJ2-7	TRBV9	TGTGCCAGCAGCGCCGGGACTAGCGGGAACTACGAGCAGTACTTC	CASSAGTSGNYEQYF
17	-	-	TRBJ1-6	TRBV4-3	TGCGCCAGCAGCCAAGATCACGAGAGCTCCTATAATTCACCCCTCCACTTT	CASSQDHESSYNSPLHF
15	-	TRBD2	TRBJ2-1	TRBV7-6	TGTGCCAGCAGCTTCAGCGCGGGAGATGTGAATGAGCAGTTCTTC	CASSFSAGDVNEQFF
15	few	-	TRBJ1-4	TRBV27	TGTGCCAGCAGCCTTAGGAGGGGATCTAATGAAAAACTGTTTTTT	CASSLRRGSNEKLFF
13	once	-	TRBJ2-4	TRBV28	TGTGCCAGCAGTTGGGACACTTCAAACATTCAGTACTTC	CASSWDTSNIQYF
15	few	TRBD2	TRBJ2-3	TRBV20-1	TGCAGTGCTAGCCCCACCGGGACTAGCCTAGATACGCAGTATTTT	CSASPTGTSLDTQYF
13	many	TRBD1	TRBJ1-1	TRBV28	TGTGCCAGCAGTTTGACAGGGGGCACTGAAGCTTTCTTT	CASSLTGGTEAFF
16	-	-	TRBJ1-2	TRBV2	TGTGCCAGCCGGCAGGGACAAGGGCGCTTAGGCTATGGCTACACCTTC	CASRQGQGRLGYGYTF
16	-	-	TRBJ1-2	TRBV6-9	TGTGCCAGCAGTTACACTTTGGACGGGACCTACTATGGCTACACCTTC	CASSYTLDGTYYGYTF
12	few	-	TRBJ2-5	TRBV6-1	TGTGCCAGCAGCACTCAAGGCCAGACCCAGTACTTC	CASSTQGQTQYF
14	few	-	TRBJ2-7	TRBV28	TGTGCCACCCCTCCAGCCAGGAGCTCCTACGAGCAGTACTTC	CATPPARSSYEQYF
14	-	-	TRBJ2-3	TRBV28	TGTGCCAGCAGTAGGGTATATCGCACAGATACGCAGTATTTT	CASSRVYRTDTQYF
14	-	TRBD1	TRBJ1-5	TRBV2	TGTGCCAGCAGCGGGGACAGAGGGCCGGGGCCCCAGCATTTT	CASSGDRGPGPQHF
12	few	-	TRBJ1-1	TRBV10-3	TGTGCCATCAGTGTTGAGAACACTGAAGCTTTCTTT	CAISVENTEAFF
12	-	-	TRBJ1-5	TRBV29-1	TGCAGTTCACAGCTTATTTATCAGCCCCAGCATTTT	CSSQLIYQPQHF
12	few	-	TRBJ2-1	TRBV6-1	TGTGCCAGCAGCGGGAGTGGGCATGAGCAGTTCTTC	CASSGSGHEQFF
15	many	TRBD2	TRBJ2-7	TRBV27	TGTGCCAGCAGTTTATCGACGGTAGCGGGGTACGAGCAGTACTTC	CASSLSTVAGYEQYF
15	-	TRBD2	TRBJ2-3	TRBV20-1	TGCAGTGCTGTAGGACTAGCGGGACGGACAGATACGCAGTATTTT	CSAVGLAGRTDTQYF
10	-	-	TRBJ2-1	TRBV11-1	TGTGCCAGCAGCGGGCCTACGCAGTTCTTC	CASSGPTQFF
13	-	-	TRBJ1-5	TRBV6-1	TGTGCCAGCAGTGTGAGACTTCAACAGCCCCAGCATTTT	CASSVRLQQPQHF